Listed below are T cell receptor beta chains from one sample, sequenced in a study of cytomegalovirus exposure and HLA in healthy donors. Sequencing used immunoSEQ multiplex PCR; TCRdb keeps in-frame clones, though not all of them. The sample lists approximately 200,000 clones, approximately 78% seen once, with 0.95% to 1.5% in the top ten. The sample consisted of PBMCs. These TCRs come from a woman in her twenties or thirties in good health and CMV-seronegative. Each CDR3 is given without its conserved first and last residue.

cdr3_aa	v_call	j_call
ASRRQGAQQSTQY	TRBV2	TRBJ2-5
ASSSAGGTEKLF	TRBV6-5	TRBJ1-4
ASSPGQGPLSEQF	TRBV2	TRBJ2-1
ASSEASGSHNEQF	TRBV6-1	TRBJ2-1
AISEWAGRADTQY	TRBV10-3	TRBJ2-3
ASTRERRGEQY	TRBV5-6	TRBJ2-7
ASSPPGLGIISQY	TRBV4-1	TRBJ2-7
AWSLPWGQNTEAF	TRBV30	TRBJ1-1
ASSWSSGSYNEQF	TRBV5-6	TRBJ2-1
SVPASGRATVYNEQF	TRBV29-1	TRBJ2-1
AWSKSPGELF	TRBV30	TRBJ2-2
ASNLAGGAYEQY	TRBV5-1	TRBJ2-7
ASSLVGLAGTGELF	TRBV5-4	TRBJ2-2
ASSSDRYEQY	TRBV6-6	TRBJ2-7
AISEWAGGQPQH	TRBV10-3	TRBJ1-5
ASSLDHTRGDLAKNIQY	TRBV11-2	TRBJ2-4
ASSTRPGLGNTIY	TRBV5-1	TRBJ1-3
ASSLSLAGDGELF	TRBV5-1	TRBJ2-2
ASSLFGGEQY	TRBV7-2	TRBJ2-7
ASSNRDRVAPQH	TRBV19	TRBJ1-5
ASSVEAGGGSYEQY	TRBV9	TRBJ2-7
ASSLAFLRGMRNTIY	TRBV7-2	TRBJ1-3
ASSLEGTAIYEQY	TRBV27	TRBJ2-7
ASSSPVGDRVHETQY	TRBV9	TRBJ2-5
ASSLDWFSGANVLT	TRBV11-2	TRBJ2-6
ASSLYDPGIHEQY	TRBV7-9	TRBJ2-7
ASTPGAGGQQY	TRBV27	TRBJ2-7
ASSLQGASNQPQH	TRBV2	TRBJ1-5
ASSEFPRDYEQY	TRBV25-1	TRBJ2-7
ASSGGLAGGFYEQY	TRBV6-1	TRBJ2-7
ASSEEFSGGMIYEQY	TRBV6-1	TRBJ2-7
ASSFNTVNEKLF	TRBV27	TRBJ1-4
ASSPIAGATFSSYNEQF	TRBV14	TRBJ2-1
ASSWTSGGPYEQY	TRBV7-2	TRBJ2-7
ASSEHSEQY	TRBV10-2	TRBJ2-7
ASSYTGELF	TRBV19	TRBJ2-2
ASRIDNLSEQF	TRBV2	TRBJ2-1
ASSSHTSGGPSYEQY	TRBV27	TRBJ2-7
AWVPSLLAGGHAYNEQF	TRBV30	TRBJ2-1
ASSLMTSGRAPETQY	TRBV5-6	TRBJ2-5
ASNHQGANYGYT	TRBV28	TRBJ1-2
AWSVVNLGGTDTQY	TRBV30	TRBJ2-3
SVTIGGEQY	TRBV29-1	TRBJ2-7
ASSLGSQDRNEKLF	TRBV5-1	TRBJ1-4
ASSPSPDEQY	TRBV2	TRBJ2-7
ASSPGLAGGGEQY	TRBV4-2	TRBJ2-7
ASSPGQGAYEQY	TRBV25-1	TRBJ2-7
ASSSTGAPRDTQY	TRBV5-1	TRBJ2-3
AIHRVHEQY	TRBV6-1	TRBJ2-7
ASSKERDRISYEQY	TRBV21-1	TRBJ2-7
ASSLDQATDTQY	TRBV5-8	TRBJ2-3
ASTSDRGQTEAF	TRBV6-1	TRBJ1-1
ASSEFGGSTEAF	TRBV25-1	TRBJ1-1
ASNAQGVAYEQY	TRBV25-1	TRBJ2-7
ASSSRIANTGELF	TRBV7-6	TRBJ2-2
ASSEGGGTTYNEQF	TRBV11-2	TRBJ2-1
ASRRDSVNEQF	TRBV28	TRBJ2-1